The next 21 T cell receptor beta chains were all read from a single sample in a study of T cells expressing NK-cell markers. TCRdb re-called the 5' RACE reads and catalogs CDR3 proteins one per entry, DNA excluded. The sample spans about half a million distinct CDR3 sequences; the ten largest clones claim 1.4%. Sequencing input: blood T cells: a sorted CD56 or NKG2C T cell subset, CD4+ or CD8+ T cells, or bulk PBMC T cells (not recorded which). The receptor source for this set is a woman aged 45 to 65 in good health.

The chain carries TRBV27 and TRBJ2-2; TCRdb selects TRBD1, and the lack of DNA leaves this call unchecked. The CDR3 runs 17 residues. Germline lookup yields CDR1 MNHEY and CDR2 SMNVEV (reference sequence). The CDR3: CASSFRGQGLGTGELFF.

The chain links TRBV3-1 to TRBJ2-1. CDR1 and CDR2 from the germline V gene are LGHDT and YNNKEL (reference sequence). This CDR3 is built from 15 residues. The CDR3 region is CASSPSGFTYNEQFF.

The chain couples TRBV5-5 to TRBJ1-5. The CDR3 is 14 amino acids. CDR1 and CDR2 from the germline V gene are SGHKS and YYEKEE (reference sequence). The CDR3: CASSSGDLTQPQHF. Together with reference TRBV5-5 and TRBJ1-5, the CDR3 gives the full variable domain: DAGVTQSPTHLIKTRGQQVTLRCSPISGHKSVSWYQQVLGQGPQFIFQYYEKEERGRGNFPDRFSARQFPNYSSELNVNALLLGDSALYLCASSSGDLTQPQHFGDGTRLSIL.

This chain links TRBV7-9 with TRBJ2-7. The CDR3 loop spans 11 amino acids. The V gene's germline CDR1 is SEHNR and CDR2 FQNEAQ (reference sequence). The CDR3 spells CASSPLYEQYF.

The chain employs TRBV20-1 and TRBJ1-4; TCRdb picks TRBD1, but there is no DNA to check that call. The CDR3 covers 18 residues. CDR1 and CDR2 from the germline V gene are DFQATT and SNEGSKA (reference sequence). CDR3 amino acids: CSARDRSGGVSANEKLFF.

The chain has TRBV12-3 or TRBV12-4 and TRBJ2-2; TCRdb calls TRBD1, which cannot be checked without DNA. The CDR3 consists of 17 residues. The CDR3 region is CASSPIGGRASTGELFF.

This sequence joins TRBV7-9 and TRBJ1-1. Germline assignment: CDR1 SEHNR and CDR2 FQNEAQ (reference sequence). The CDR3 is 13 residues long. CDR3 in amino acids: CASWEGSYTEAFF.

The rearrangement joins TRBV5-1 to TRBJ2-5; TCRdb names TRBD1, which stays unverified in the absence of DNA. The CDR3 extends over 15 amino acids. Germline V lookup: CDR1 SGHRS, CDR2 YFSETQ. The CDR3 here is CASSLSGTPQETQYF. The full variable domain, completed using reference TRBV5-1 and TRBJ2-5, is KAGVTQTPRYLIKTRGQQVTLSCSPISGHRSVSWYQQTPGQGLQFLFEYFSETQRNKGNFPGRFSGRQFSNSRSEMNVSTLELGDSALYLCASSLSGTPQETQYFGPGTRLLVL.

The chain recombines TRBV10-2 with TRBJ2-3; TCRdb picks TRBD1, but there is no DNA to check that call. The germline V gene has CDR1 WSHSY and CDR2 SAAADI. The CDR3 is made up of 14 amino acids. This chain's CDR3 is CASREDRDTDTQYF.

The chain recombines TRBV6-5 with TRBJ2-7; the D gene TCRdb calls, TRBD1, cannot be checked with no DNA. CDR1 MNHEY and CDR2 SVGAGI come from the germline V gene. The length of the CDR3 is 14 residues. Here the CDR3 reads CASSYVQSSYEQYF.

The V call is TRBV20-1, the J call TRBJ2-5; TCRdb returns TRBD2, unconfirmable since there is no DNA. The CDR3 covers 14 residues. Looked up from germline, CDR1 is DFQATT and CDR2 is SNEGSKA (reference sequence). The CDR3 here is CSAMRGTRIETQYF.

The chain is built from TRBV12-3 or TRBV12-4 and TRBJ2-3; the TCRdb D gene call, TRBD2, has no DNA to confirm it. CDR3 size: 16 residues. The chain's CDR3 is CASSKEASGMGDTQYF.

The CDR3 reads CASSYTLQANENIQYF. The chain couples TRBV6-6 to TRBJ2-4; the TCRdb call, TRBD1, lacks DNA for checking. In germline, CDR1 is MNHNY, CDR2 SVGAGI (reference sequence). CDR3 length: 16 residues.

The chain uses TRBV6-2 or TRBV6-3 and TRBJ2-1; absent DNA, TCRdb's TRBD1 call cannot be checked. This CDR3 is 15 amino acids long. CDR1 is MNHEY, CDR2 SVGEGT, per germline. CDR3 in amino acids: CASSNARLGGNEQFF.

The J gene is TRBJ1-1, the V gene TRBV7-2. Germline CDR1 SGHTA, CDR2 FQGNSA. This CDR3 spans 15 amino acids. CDR3 region: CASSLGYRMNTEAFF.

V usage is TRBV7-9 and J usage is TRBJ2-1; TCRdb outputs TRBD2, but without DNA this stays unchecked. The germline CDR1 and CDR2 sequences are SEHNR and FQNEAQ (reference sequence). The CDR3 sequence is 11 residues long. The CDR3 is CASSFSTRWFF.

CDR3 residues: CSALTRIGNEQFF. The chain joins TRBV20-1 to TRBJ2-1; TCRdb calls TRBD2, which cannot be checked without DNA. This CDR3 spans 13 amino acids. Germline V gene data show CDR1 as DFQATT and CDR2 as SNEGSKA (reference sequence).

J is TRBJ2-1 and V is TRBV12-3 or TRBV12-4; the TCRdb D gene call, TRBD2, has no DNA to confirm it. The CDR3 sequence is 16 residues long. The CDR3 region is CASSPGFRTSVNEQFF.

The chain couples TRBV5-1 to TRBJ2-1; TCRdb outputs TRBD2, but without DNA this stays unchecked. Germline CDR1 and CDR2: SGHRS and YFSETQ. The CDR3 has 15 amino acids. The CDR3 here is CASSRGLAGYNEQFF.

J is TRBJ2-1 and V is TRBV7-2. Germline V gene sequence: CDR1 SGHTA, CDR2 FQGNSA. The CDR3 length is 12 residues. CDR3 region: CASSSNLYNSFF.

This sequence joins TRBV7-9 and TRBJ2-3; TCRdb indicates TRBD2, and absent DNA this call remains unverified. The germline CDR1 and CDR2 sequences are SEHNR and FQNEAQ (reference sequence). The length of the CDR3 is 15 residues. The CDR3 region is CASSRTSGSGDTQYF.